Listed below are T cell receptor beta chains from one sample, sequenced in a study of cytomegalovirus exposure and HLA in healthy donors. TCRdb's copy holds only in-frame clones and misses some; the assay was immunoSEQ multiplex PCR. Of 150,000 to 200,000 clones listed, 76% are singletons. The sequencing input was PBMCs. The receptors come from a woman in her thirties in good health and CMV-seropositive. Each CDR3 is given with its conserved first and last residue. The order of the fields is V gene, clone size, J gene, CDR3 protein. Not all rows give a size; the values are once, few, many and, for expanded clones, a class.

TRBV7-2,once,TRBJ2-3,CASSLKTRRDTQYF
TRBV2,-,TRBJ1-6,CASSDQVSSYNSPLHF
TRBV7-8,-,TRBJ1-2,CASSLGAGQGTSVSGYTF
TRBV28,once,TRBJ1-2,CASSVDRSDGYTF
TRBV4-3,-,TRBJ2-7,CASSQEGDSYSYEQYF
TRBV29-1,-,TRBJ1-3,CSGGDGNTIYF
TRBV27,-,TRBJ1-2,CASSDSYGYTF
TRBV25-1,-,TRBJ2-7,CASSDRDRLSYEQYF
TRBV27,-,TRBJ2-7,CASSLRRGPYEQYF
TRBV10-3,-,TRBJ2-3,CAISAVGAGGTDTQYF
TRBV9,-,TRBJ2-5,CASSVGVAGLGETQYF
TRBV19,few,TRBJ1-5,CASSISDPGDQPQHF
TRBV19,-,TRBJ1-4,CASSIFATNEKLFF
TRBV5-1,-,TRBJ1-2,CASSTTGGGYGYTF
TRBV5-1,few,TRBJ2-5,CASSLPGRETQYF
TRBV30,-,TRBJ1-2,CAWRDRGGYTF
TRBV7-9,few,TRBJ2-7,CASSLGENYEQYF
TRBV6-6,-,TRBJ2-5,CASSLQGPGETQYF
TRBV5-1,-,TRBJ2-2,CASSEGLAGSGELFF
TRBV7-9,-,TRBJ1-4,CASSPGTGLEKLFF
TRBV2,-,TRBJ1-2,CAGGDPGRGYTF
TRBV6-6,-,TRBJ1-1,CASTRSLTAEAFF
TRBV12-5,-,TRBJ1-6,CARFPDRDREKNNSPLHF
TRBV5-5,-,TRBJ1-6,CASSLGTGGNSPLHF
TRBV27,-,TRBJ1-5,CASSLQGYSNQPQHF
TRBV21-1,-,TRBJ2-7,CASRLRLAGAYEQYF
TRBV6-6,once,TRBJ1-2,CASSPSAIANYGYTF
TRBV11-3,-,TRBJ2-5,CASSVSAGEETQYF
TRBV7-2,-,TRBJ1-4,CASSPTGATNEKLFF
TRBV4-2,-,TRBJ1-5,CASSQGPGGSNQPQHF
TRBV28,-,TRBJ2-1,CASSLAGIRQFF
TRBV5-1,few,TRBJ2-3,CASSLVKITSTDTQYF
TRBV18,-,TRBJ2-5,CASSPGLAGGQETQYF
TRBV7-9,-,TRBJ1-3,CASSLWQGASGNTIYF
TRBV6-6,-,TRBJ2-2,CASSSSGGDTGELFF